Below, 4 T cell receptor beta chains from the same sample are listed, as sequenced in a study of Ad26.COV2.S vaccination and SARS-CoV-2 variants. Sequenced by immunoSEQ multiplex PCR; TCRdb stores in-frame clones only, minus some. The sample has about 250,000 clones; 80% to 90% are singletons. Noted treatment: around 19 received Ad26.COV2.S at low or high dose, single or two shots; several received placebo; per-sample allocation not given. Day 63 after the first injection of vaccine or placebo was the sampling time. Source: peripheral blood, taken in a trial of Ad26.COV2.S vaccine versus placebo. The source of these receptors is a person between 18 and 65 years old who received the Ad26.COV2.S COVID-19 vaccine or a placebo.

The gene calls are TRBV7-8 and TRBJ1-2; 11 bases match TRBD1. The CDR3 sequence is 16 residues long. CDR1 and CDR2 from the germline V gene are SGHVS and FQNEAQ. Trimming at V came to 2 bases and at J to 4 bases, leaving 6 bases not matched to a gene. In DNA form, the CDR3 reads TGTGCCAGCAGCTTATTAGGGACAGGGGGTATCTATGGCTACACCTTC. Translating it yields CASSLLGTGGIYGYTF.

The chain combines TRBV9 with TRBJ2-1, with D perhaps TRBD2 (6 bases). Germline V gene lookup returns CDR1 SGDLS and CDR2 YYNGEE. V lost 0 bases and J 8 bases, leaving 21 bases between the germline ends. This CDR3 has 17 residues. CDR3 DNA: TGTGCCAGCAGCGTAGGGGCGGGGCTAGCCCACGGGGATGAGCAGTTCTTC. Encoded protein: CASSVGAGLAHGDEQFF.

The V and J genes are TRBV5-1 and TRBJ2-2, with D possibly TRBD1 on 5 matching bases. The CDR3 sequence is 15 residues long. V lost 2 bases and J 1 base, leaving 9 bases between the germline ends. The germline V gene encodes CDR1 SGHRS and CDR2 YFSETQ. The CDR3 DNA reads TGCGCCAGCAGCTTTGTGGGGCAGAACACCGGGGAGCTGTTTTTT. Its protein is CASSFVGQNTGELFF.

The chain joins TRBV2 to TRBJ2-7; 7 bases align to TRBD1. CDR3 length equals 15 residues. The ends lost 4 bases at V and 7 bases at J; junction bases unmatched: 13. The germline V gene encodes CDR1 SNHLY and CDR2 FYNNEI. The DNA for the CDR3 is TGTGCCAGCAGTGTGGGGGTAGGGCCCAGGGGGGAGCAGTACTTC. Its translation: CASSVGVGPRGEQYF.